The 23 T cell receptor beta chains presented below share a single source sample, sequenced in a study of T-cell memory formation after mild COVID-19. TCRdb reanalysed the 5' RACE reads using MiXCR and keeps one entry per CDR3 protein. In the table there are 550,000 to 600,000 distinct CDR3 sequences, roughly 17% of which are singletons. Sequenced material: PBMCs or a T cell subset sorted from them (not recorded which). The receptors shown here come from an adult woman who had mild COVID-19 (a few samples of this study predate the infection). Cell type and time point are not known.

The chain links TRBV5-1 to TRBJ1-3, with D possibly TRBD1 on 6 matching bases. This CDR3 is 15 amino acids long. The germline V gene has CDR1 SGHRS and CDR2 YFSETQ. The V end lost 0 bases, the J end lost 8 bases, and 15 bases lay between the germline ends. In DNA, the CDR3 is TGCGCCAGCAGCTTGGCTCGGACAGCCGGGGACACCATATATTTT. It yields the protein CASSLARTAGDTIYF.

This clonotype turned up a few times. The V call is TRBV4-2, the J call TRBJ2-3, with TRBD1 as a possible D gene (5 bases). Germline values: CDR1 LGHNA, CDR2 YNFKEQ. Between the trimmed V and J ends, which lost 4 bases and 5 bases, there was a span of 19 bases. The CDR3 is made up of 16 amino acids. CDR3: CASSPRRGQARDTQYF. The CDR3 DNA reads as TGTGCCAGCAGCCCCAGAAGGGGTCAAGCTCGAGATACGCAGTATTTT.

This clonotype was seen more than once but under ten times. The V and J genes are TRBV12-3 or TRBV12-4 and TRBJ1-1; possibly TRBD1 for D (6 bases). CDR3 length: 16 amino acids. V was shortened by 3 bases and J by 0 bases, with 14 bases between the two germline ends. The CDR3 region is CASSFWGASLNTEAFF. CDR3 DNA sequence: TGTGCCAGCAGTTTCTGGGGGGCAAGTCTGAACACTGAAGCTTTCTTT.

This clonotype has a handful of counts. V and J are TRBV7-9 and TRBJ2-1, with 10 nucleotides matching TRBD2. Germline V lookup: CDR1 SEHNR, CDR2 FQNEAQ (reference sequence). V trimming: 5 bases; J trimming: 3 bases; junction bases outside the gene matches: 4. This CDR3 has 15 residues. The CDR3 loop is CASSPGTSDYNEQFF. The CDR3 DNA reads TGTGCCAGCAGCCCCGGGACTAGCGACTACAATGAGCAGTTCTTC.

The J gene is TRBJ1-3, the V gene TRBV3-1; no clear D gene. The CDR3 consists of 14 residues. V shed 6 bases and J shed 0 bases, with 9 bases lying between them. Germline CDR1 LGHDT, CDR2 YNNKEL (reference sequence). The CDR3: CASREGSSGNTIYF. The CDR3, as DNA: TGTGCCAGCAGGGAGGGTAGCTCTGGAAACACCATATATTTT.

The CDR3 protein is CATSDSHVGRGGEAFF. The CDR3 DNA sequence: TGTGCCACCAGTGATTCCCATGTGGGCAGGGGTGGTGAAGCTTTCTTT. V is TRBV24-1 and J is TRBJ1-1, with D perhaps TRBD1 (6 bases). V lost 2 bases, J lost 7 bases, and 19 bases lay in between. Per germline, CDR1 KGHDR and CDR2 SFDVKD. The CDR3 loop spans 16 amino acids.

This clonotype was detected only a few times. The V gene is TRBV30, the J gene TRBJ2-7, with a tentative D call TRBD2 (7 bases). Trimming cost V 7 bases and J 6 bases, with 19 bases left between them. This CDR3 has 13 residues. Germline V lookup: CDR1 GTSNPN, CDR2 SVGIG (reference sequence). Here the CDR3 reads CASSAGGRLEQYF. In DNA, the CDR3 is TGTGCCTCCTCAGCCGGGGGGCGCCTCGAGCAGTACTTC.

The CDR3 bases are TGCGCCAGCAGCCCCCTACTGCGGGGGTACACAGATACGCAGTATTTT. This gives the protein CASSPLLRGYTDTQYF. The V call is TRBV4-1, the J call TRBJ2-3, with TRBD2 matching 7 bases. CDR3 size: 16 residues. Germline lookup yields CDR1 MGHRA and CDR2 YSYEKL. V lost 4 bases, J lost 2 bases, and 9 bases stayed unmatched.

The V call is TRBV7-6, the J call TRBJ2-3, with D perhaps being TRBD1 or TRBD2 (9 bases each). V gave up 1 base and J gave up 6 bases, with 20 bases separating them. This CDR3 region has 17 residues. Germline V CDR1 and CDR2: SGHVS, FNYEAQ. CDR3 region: CASSLGVTSGQGDTQYF. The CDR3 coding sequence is TGTGCCAGCAGCTTAGGCGTGACTAGCGGACAGGGGGATACGCAGTATTTT.

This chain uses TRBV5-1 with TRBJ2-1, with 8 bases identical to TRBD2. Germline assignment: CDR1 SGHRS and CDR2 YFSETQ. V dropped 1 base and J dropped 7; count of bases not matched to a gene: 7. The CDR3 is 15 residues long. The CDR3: CASSLTGLVGNEQFF. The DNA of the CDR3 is TGCGCCAGCAGCTTGACGGGACTAGTGGGGAATGAGCAGTTCTTC.

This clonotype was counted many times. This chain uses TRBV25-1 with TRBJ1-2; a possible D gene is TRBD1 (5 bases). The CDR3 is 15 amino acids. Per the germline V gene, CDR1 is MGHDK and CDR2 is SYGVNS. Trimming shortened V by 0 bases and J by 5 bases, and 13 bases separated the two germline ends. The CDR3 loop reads CASSEYSAGNYGYTF. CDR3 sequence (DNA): TGTGCCAGCAGTGAATATTCGGCAGGGAATTATGGCTACACCTTC.

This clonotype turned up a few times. The CDR3 DNA follows: TGTGCCAGCAGCCAAGTTTGGGGAGGGGCTGGGGCCAACGTCCTGACTTTC. Its protein is CASSQVWGGAGANVLTF. The chain couples TRBV3-1 to TRBJ2-6, with 7 bases identical to TRBD2. Germline V gene data show CDR1 as LGHDT and CDR2 as YNNKEL (reference sequence). V lost 1 base and J lost 2; bases outside the gene matches: 5. This CDR3 is built from 17 residues.

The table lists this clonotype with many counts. CDR3 region: CASSLGTGSGQPQHF. CDR3 coding DNA: TGTGCCAGCAGTTTAGGTACAGGGTCGGGTCAGCCCCAGCATTTT. This chain uses TRBV12-3 or TRBV12-4 with TRBJ1-5, with D perhaps TRBD1 (6 bases). Deletions cut 1 base from V and 6 bases from J, with 13 bases between. The CDR3 loop spans 15 amino acids.

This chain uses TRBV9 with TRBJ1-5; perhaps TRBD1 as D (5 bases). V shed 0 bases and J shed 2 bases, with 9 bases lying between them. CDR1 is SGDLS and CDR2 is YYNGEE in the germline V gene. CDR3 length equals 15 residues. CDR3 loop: CASSVEGSGNQPQHF. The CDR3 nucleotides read TGTGCCAGCAGCGTAGAGGGGTCGGGCAATCAGCCCCAGCATTTT.

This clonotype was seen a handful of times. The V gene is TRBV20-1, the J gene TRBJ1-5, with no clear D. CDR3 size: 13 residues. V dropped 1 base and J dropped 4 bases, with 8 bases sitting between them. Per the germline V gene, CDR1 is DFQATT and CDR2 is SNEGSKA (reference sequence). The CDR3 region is CSARGGTNQPQHF. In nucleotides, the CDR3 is TGCAGTGCTAGAGGGGGAACTAATCAGCCCCAGCATTTT.

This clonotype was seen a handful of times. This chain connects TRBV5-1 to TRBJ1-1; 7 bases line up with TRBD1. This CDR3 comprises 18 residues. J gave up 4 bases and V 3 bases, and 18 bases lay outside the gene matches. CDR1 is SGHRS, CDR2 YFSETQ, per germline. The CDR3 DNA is TGCGCCAGCAGCTCACGCCCAGCCCGACAGGGCCGGGCCACTGAAGCTTTCTTT. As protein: CASSSRPARQGRATEAFF.

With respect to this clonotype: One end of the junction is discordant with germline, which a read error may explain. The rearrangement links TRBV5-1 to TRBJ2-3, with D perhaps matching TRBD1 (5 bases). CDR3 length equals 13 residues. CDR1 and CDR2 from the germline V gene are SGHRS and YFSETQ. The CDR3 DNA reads TGTGCCAGCAGTCTGGGGCCTGGGGATACGCAGTATTTT. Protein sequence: CASSLGPGDTQYF.

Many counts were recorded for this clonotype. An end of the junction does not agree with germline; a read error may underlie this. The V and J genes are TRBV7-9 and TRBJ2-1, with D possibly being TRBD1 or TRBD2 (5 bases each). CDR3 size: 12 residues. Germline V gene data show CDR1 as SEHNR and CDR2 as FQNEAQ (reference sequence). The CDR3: CASSLAGDRSVF. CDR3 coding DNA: TGTGCCAGCAGCTTAGCGGGGGACCGTTCGGTCTTC.

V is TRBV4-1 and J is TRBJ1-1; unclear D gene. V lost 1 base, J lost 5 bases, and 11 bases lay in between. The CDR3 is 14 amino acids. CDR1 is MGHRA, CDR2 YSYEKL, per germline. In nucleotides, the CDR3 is TGCGCCAGCAGCCAAGGGGCCGCTGGGACTGAAGCTTTCTTT. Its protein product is CASSQGAAGTEAFF.

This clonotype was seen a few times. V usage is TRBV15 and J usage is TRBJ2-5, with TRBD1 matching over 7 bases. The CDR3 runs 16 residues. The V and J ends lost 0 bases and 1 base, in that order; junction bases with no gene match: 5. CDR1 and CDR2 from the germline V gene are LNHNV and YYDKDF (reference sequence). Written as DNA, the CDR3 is TGTGCCACCAGCAGAGAAGGGGGCCCCGGCCAAGAGACCCAGTACTTC. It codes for CATSREGGPGQETQYF.

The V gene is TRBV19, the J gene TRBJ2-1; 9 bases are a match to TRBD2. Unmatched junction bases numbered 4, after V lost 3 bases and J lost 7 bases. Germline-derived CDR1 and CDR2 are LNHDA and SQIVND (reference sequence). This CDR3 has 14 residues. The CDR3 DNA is TGTGCCAGTAGTATCAGCGGGAGGTGGAATGAGCAGTTCTTC. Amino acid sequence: CASSISGRWNEQFF.

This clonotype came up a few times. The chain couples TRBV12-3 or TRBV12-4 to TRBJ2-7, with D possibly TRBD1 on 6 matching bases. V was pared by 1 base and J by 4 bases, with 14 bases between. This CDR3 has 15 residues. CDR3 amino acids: CASSLVNVDSYEQYF. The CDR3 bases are TGTGCCAGCAGTTTAGTAAATGTGGACAGTTACGAGCAGTACTTC.

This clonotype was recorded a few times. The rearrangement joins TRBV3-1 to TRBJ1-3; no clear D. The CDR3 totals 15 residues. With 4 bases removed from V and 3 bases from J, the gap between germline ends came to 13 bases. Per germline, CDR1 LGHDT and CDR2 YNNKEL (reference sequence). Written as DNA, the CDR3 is TGTGCCAGCAGCCTCCGGTCGAGTTTTGGAAACACCATATATTTT. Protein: CASSLRSSFGNTIYF.